This T cell receptor beta chain comes out of a study of T-cell memory formation after mild COVID-19. Overall study results and limits: The authors left the SARS-CoV-2 specificity of second-wave clones peaking on day 37 unconfirmed. Some clones that responded turned up in pre-infection memory, which suggests that cross-reactive memory joined in. Balance between CD4 and CD8 was seen in clones contracting day 15 to 85, and a CD4+ lean was seen in later expanders.

Note on this clonotype: Its cognate antigen is unknown.

The V gene's germline CDR1 is SEHNR and CDR2 FQNEAQ (reference sequence). This CDR3 is 17 amino acids long. The junction had 7 bases not matched to a gene; V was cut back by 0 bases and J by 1 base. TCRdb redid the calling of the 5' RACE reads with MiXCR, one entry per CDR3 protein. The profile shows 450,000 or so distinct CDR3 sequences, 20% of them singletons. This rearrangement joins TRBV7-9 to TRBJ2-5, with 8 bases that match TRBD2. The sample was PBMCs or a T cell subset sorted from them (not recorded which). The clonotype originates from an adult woman who had mild COVID-19 (a few samples of this study predate the infection). Cell type and time point are not known. The CDR3 region is CASSLASGTRSQETQYF. CDR3 coding DNA: TGTGCCAGCAGCTTAGCGTCCGGGACTAGAAGCCAAGAGACCCAGTACTTC.